The clone carrying this T cell receptor beta chain was counted a few times. Its antigen remains unknown. This clone may be a read error of a much larger clone one base away. Treatment of any kind had been given to no patient before thyroid surgery. The sample is drawn from a study of metastatic and nonmetastatic thyroid tumors. Across the whole study: Peripheral blood and tumor or nodule samples from malignant and benign thyroid patients were compared.

Points from the study as a whole: Within blood and tumor, benign nodules reportedly had significantly lower TCR beta diversity than malignant thyroid tumors did.

This CDR3 spans 16 amino acids. Germline V gene lookup returns CDR1 SGDLS and CDR2 YYNGEE. TCRdb redid the clone calls on the PCR reads using MiXCR. In the table there are over 35,000 clones, about 15% of which are singletons. The genes are TRBV9 and TRBJ1-4; a possible D gene is TRBD1 (6 bases). Sequenced sample: tumor tissue. The origin of this receptor is a female donor with papillary thyroid cancer or a benign thyroid nodule (not recorded which). Some clones in this sample may be carry-over from other donors' samples. CDR3: CAGSPMRGGAGEKLFF. The DNA for the CDR3 is TGTGCCGGCAGCCCCATGAGGGGGGGCGCGGGTGAAAAACTGTTTTTT.